The 25 T cell receptor beta chains in this list originate from one sample, sequenced in a study of metastatic and nonmetastatic thyroid tumors. TCRdb re-called the PCR reads via MiXCR. The top ten clones hold 2.5% to 3.5% of a sample with 30,000 to 40,000 clones, 20% to 25% of them seen once. Every patient underwent thyroid surgery untreated. The specimen was tumor tissue. The receptors here all came from a male donor with papillary thyroid cancer or a benign thyroid nodule (not recorded which). Some clones in this sample may be carry-over from other donors' samples.

In its sample, this clone was seen many times. This chain joins TRBV25-1 and TRBJ2-3, with 15 bases matching TRBD2. This CDR3 comprises 17 residues. Losses at the gene ends were 3 bases for V and 0 bases for J; bases not matched to a gene: 1. Germline-derived CDR1 and CDR2 are MGHDK and SYGVNS. The CDR3 sequence: CASSDGTSGRSTDTQYF. CDR3 DNA: TGTGCCAGCAGTGACGGGACTAGCGGGAGGAGCACAGATACGCAGTATTTT.

This clone turned up a few times. The J gene is TRBJ2-7, the V gene TRBV11-1; 10 bases are a match to TRBD1. The J segment lost 3 bases and the V segment lost 0 bases, leaving 14 bases of the junction unmatched. This CDR3 is 19 amino acids long. Germline V gene data show CDR1 as SGHAT and CDR2 as FQDESV (reference sequence). In nucleotides, the CDR3 is TGTGCCAGCAGCTTAGCTTTTTTGGGGTTAGGGACAGGGGTCTACGAGCAGTACTTC. It translates to CASSLAFLGLGTGVYEQYF.

Concerning this clone itself: At one of its ends the junction is not consistent with the germline gene, which may arise from a read error. The J gene is TRBJ2-7, the V gene TRBV7-2; D could derive from TRBD1 or TRBD2 (5 bases each). The CDR3 consists of 15 residues. Germline V gene data show CDR1 as SGHTA and CDR2 as FQGNSA. The CDR3 nucleotides are TGTGCCAGCAGCTTATGCGGGCAGGGTTTACACGAGCAGCACTTC. Translation: CASSLCGQGLHEQHF.

The chain joins TRBV19 to TRBJ2-3; D is undetermined. This CDR3 region has 14 residues. Germline assignment: CDR1 LNHDA and CDR2 SQIVND (reference sequence). The ends were cut back, 4 bases at V and 0 bases at J, with 8 bases in the middle. CDR3 protein: CASSKKGSTDTQYF. CDR3 sequence (DNA): TGTGCCAGTAGTAAGAAAGGGAGCACAGATACGCAGTATTTT.

By share, this clone counts as medium-sized. The chain recombines TRBV11-1 with TRBJ2-7, with D perhaps TRBD1 (5 bases). Germline V gene data show CDR1 as SGHAT and CDR2 as FQDESV (reference sequence). This CDR3 has 16 residues. Trimming took 4 bases from V and 0 from J, leaving 16 bases between them. The CDR3 DNA reads as TGTGCCAGCAGCTCAGGGTCCGGCGGATTCTCCTACGAGCAGTACTTC. Its translation: CASSSGSGGFSYEQYF.

The V call is TRBV20-1, the J call TRBJ2-1; D might be TRBD1 (6 bases). Germline CDR1 reads DFQATT; CDR2 reads SNEGSKA (reference sequence). The CDR3 covers 14 residues. Deletions cut 5 bases from V and 4 bases from J, with 15 bases between. Written as DNA, the CDR3 is TGCAGTGCTCCACATCGAACAGGGTACAATGAGCAGTTCTTC. Its translation: CSAPHRTGYNEQFF.

The chain couples TRBV11-1 to TRBJ1-5, with 7 nucleotides matching TRBD1. Germline CDR1 is SGHAT and CDR2 is FQDESV (reference sequence). V was clipped by 1 base and J by 2 bases; unmatched bases: 5. The CDR3 totals 16 residues. The CDR3: CASSLVSQGGNQPQHF. CDR3 DNA: TGTGCCAGCAGCTTAGTCAGTCAGGGGGGCAATCAGCCCCAGCATTTT.

This clone has at least ten counts. This rearrangement joins TRBV20-1 to TRBJ2-1; D may be TRBD1 or TRBD2 (5 bases each). The CDR3 sequence is 14 residues long. Between the trimmed V and J ends, which lost 8 bases and 8 bases, there was a span of 22 bases. Per the germline V gene, CDR1 is DFQATT and CDR2 is SNEGSKA (reference sequence). CDR3 loop: CSTTGRGVEDEQFF. Here the CDR3 DNA reads TGCAGTACGACGGGACGCGGAGTCGAGGATGAGCAGTTCTTC.

This clone was counted ten times or more. The rearrangement uses TRBV4-3 and TRBJ2-6, with TRBD2 matching 11 bases. In germline, CDR1 is LGHNA, CDR2 YSLEER. V was pared by 4 bases and J by 2 bases, with 13 bases of the junction left unmatched. The CDR3 runs 20 residues. CDR3 nucleotides: TGCGCCAGCAGCCGATTCATTAGGAGACTAGCGGGAACTGGGGCCAACGTCCTGACTTTC. This sequence encodes CASSRFIRRLAGTGANVLTF.

This clone was picked up a small number of times. This chain connects TRBV10-3 to TRBJ1-5; no reliable D call. Germline V gene data show CDR1 as ENHRY and CDR2 as SYGVKD. Trimming removed 4 bases from V and 0 bases from J, with 4 bases in between. This CDR3 spans 13 amino acids. Here the CDR3 reads CAISGTSNQPQHF. As DNA, the CDR3 is TGTGCCATCAGTGGGACTAGCAATCAGCCCCAGCATTTT.

The chain employs TRBV5-1 and TRBJ1-5; D perhaps matches TRBD1 (5 bases). Looked up from germline, CDR1 is SGHRS and CDR2 is YFSETQ. CDR3 length equals 16 residues. The V and J ends lost 4 bases and 6 bases respectively, with 20 bases between them. CDR3 DNA: TGCGCCAGCAGCCCAGGACACGGTGGAGCAGGTCAGCCCCAGCATTTT. As protein: CASSPGHGGAGQPQHF.

This chain joins TRBV11-2 and TRBJ2-2; possibly TRBD1 for D (5 bases). Looked up from germline, CDR1 is SGHAT and CDR2 is FQNNGV. The CDR3 spans 14 residues. The V end lost 6 bases, the J end lost 1 base, and 9 bases lay between the germline ends. CDR3 coding DNA: TGTGCCAGCAGTTTTCAGGGGAACACCGGGGAGCTGTTTTTT. It yields the protein CASSFQGNTGELFF.

The table lists this clone with a few counts. V is TRBV5-1 and J is TRBJ2-7; 7 bases fit TRBD2. CDR3 length: 15 residues. V lost 3 bases to trimming and J lost 2 bases; unmatched junction nucleotides: 8. Germline V lookup: CDR1 SGHRS, CDR2 YFSETQ. CDR3 amino acids: CASSSPGLGTYEQYF. The CDR3 DNA reads TGCGCCAGCAGCTCTCCCGGACTAGGTACCTACGAGCAGTACTTC.

This clone ranks as medium-sized (0.01 to 0.1%). The chain couples TRBV7-9 to TRBJ2-7; no clear D. This CDR3 has 11 residues. Trimming took off 4 bases at V and 5 bases at J, with 6 bases between the two ends. Germline loops: CDR1 SEHNR, CDR2 FQNEAQ (reference sequence). As DNA, the CDR3 is TGTGCCAGCAGCTCGATCCACGAGCAGTACTTC. It codes for CASSSIHEQYF.

The table lists this clone with many counts. V is TRBV27 and J is TRBJ2-4; possibly TRBD2 for D (6 bases). Per the germline V gene, CDR1 is MNHEY and CDR2 is SMNVEV (reference sequence). The V gene lost 2 bases and the J gene lost 7 bases, with 12 bases spanning the gap. The CDR3 extends over 14 amino acids. CDR3 in amino acids: CASSLKGAGNIQYF. In nucleotides, the CDR3 is TGTGCCAGCAGTTTAAAGGGTGCGGGGAACATTCAGTACTTC.

This clone occurred a few times. V and J are TRBV6-1 and TRBJ2-3, with 9 bases aligning to TRBD2. This CDR3 is 16 amino acids long. The trim removed 4 bases at V and 1 base at J, leaving 6 bases unmatched. Germline V gives CDR1 MNHNS, CDR2 SASEGT. The CDR3 reads CASSGWTSDRTDTQYF. The CDR3 DNA is TGTGCCAGCAGTGGGTGGACTAGCGACCGCACAGATACGCAGTATTTT.

In this sample, this clone turned up many times. This may be a read error, as it is one base from a much larger clone. Other DNA sequences of this sample code for an identical CDR3. The genes are TRBV5-1 and TRBJ1-1; no clear D. Germline V gene lookup returns CDR1 SGHRS and CDR2 YFSETQ. The CDR3 covers 12 residues. The V end was cut by 1 base, the J end by 2 bases, with 3 bases between. CDR3 sequence: CASSLTNTEAFF. The DNA of the CDR3 is TGCGCCAGCAGCTTGACAAACACTGAAGCTTTCTTT.

The rearrangement links TRBV5-1 to TRBJ2-7; D may be TRBD2 (6 bases). CDR3 length: 16 amino acids. V lost 4 bases and J lost 4, with 21 bases in between. CDR1 SGHRS and CDR2 YFSETQ come from the germline V gene. The CDR3 reads CASSPSTSSEMYEQYF. Written as DNA, the CDR3 is TGCGCCAGCAGCCCTTCGACTAGTTCGGAGATGTACGAGCAGTACTTC.

By share of the sample, this clone is medium-sized (0.01 to 0.1%). The V gene is TRBV2, the J gene TRBJ2-7, with no clear D. CDR3 length: 11 amino acids. V lost 6 bases and J lost 7, with 10 bases in between. Germline V gene data show CDR1 as SNHLY and CDR2 as FYNNEI. CDR3 in DNA: TGTGCCAGCAGGTCTTTGCGGGAGCAGTACTTC. Its protein is CASRSLREQYF. The whole variable domain, filled in from reference TRBV2 and TRBJ2-7, reads EPEVTQTPSHQVTQMGQEVILRCVPISNHLYFYWYRQILGQKVEFLVSFYNNEISEKSEIFDDQFSVERPDGSNFTLKIRSTKLEDSAMYFCASRSLREQYFGPGTRLTVT.

Ten or more counts support this clone. The rearrangement uses TRBV5-1 and TRBJ2-7; 11 nucleotides match TRBD1. The trim removed 0 bases at V and 6 bases at J, leaving 5 bases unmatched. The CDR3 contains 15 residues. In germline, CDR1 is SGHRS, CDR2 YFSETQ. CDR3 residues: CASSLGGTGGLEQYF. CDR3 DNA sequence: TGCGCCAGCAGCTTGGGCGGGACAGGGGGGCTCGAGCAGTACTTC.

This clone has ten or more counts. The V and J genes are TRBV2 and TRBJ2-3; D is unclear. Trimming removed 2 bases from V and 7 bases from J, with 4 bases in between. The CDR3 totals 11 residues. Germline lookup yields CDR1 SNHLY and CDR2 FYNNEI. CDR3 nucleotide sequence: TGTGCCAGCAGTGAAAAAAATACGCAGTATTTT. Its translation is CASSEKNTQYF. Combining the CDR3 with reference TRBV2 and TRBJ2-3 gives the whole variable domain EPEVTQTPSHQVTQMGQEVILRCVPISNHLYFYWYRQILGQKVEFLVSFYNNEISEKSEIFDDQFSVERPDGSNFTLKIRSTKLEDSAMYFCASSEKNTQYFGPGTRLTVL.

This clone was picked up many times. The CDR3 DNA reads TGTGCCAGCAGTGAGAGCCCCCGGACAGGGGTTGCGGGGGAGCTGTTTTTT. It yields the protein CASSESPRTGVAGELFF. The gene calls are TRBV9 and TRBJ2-2, with TRBD1 identical over 9 bases. This CDR3 contains 17 residues. From germline, CDR1 is SGDLS and CDR2 YYNGEE. V lost 5 bases, J lost 8 bases, and 16 bases stayed unmatched. Full variable domain (missing parts from reference TRBV9 and TRBJ2-2): DSGVTQTPKHLITATGQRVTLRCSPRSGDLSVYWYQQSLDQGLQFLIQYYNGEERAKGNILERFSAQQFPDLHSELNLSSLELGDSALYFCASSESPRTGVAGELFFGEGSRLTVL.

This clone occurred many times. The chain couples TRBV25-1 to TRBJ1-4; TRBD1 agrees at 7 bases. V was pared by 5 bases and J by 3 bases, with 6 bases of the junction left unmatched. The CDR3 runs 15 residues. Looked up from germline, CDR1 is MGHDK and CDR2 is SYGVNS. The CDR3 sequence is CASSTRQGPNEKLFF. The CDR3 coding sequence is TGTGCCAGCAGTACCAGACAGGGCCCTAATGAAAAACTGTTTTTT.

This clone showed up many times. The rearrangement uses TRBV2 and TRBJ2-2; possible D gene TRBD1, 6 bases. V was pared by 7 bases and J by 4 bases, with 13 bases between. This CDR3 region has 14 residues. The germline gives CDR1 SNHLY, CDR2 FYNNEI. In nucleotides, the CDR3 is TGTGCCAGCAACCGGGACACCTCCACCGGGGAGCTGTTTTTT. Translation gives CASNRDTSTGELFF.

This clone came up many times. J is TRBJ2-2 and V is TRBV15; D ambiguous. The V end lost 1 base, the J end lost 3 bases, and 9 bases lay between the germline ends. The CDR3 is 15 residues long. Germline V gene data show CDR1 as LNHNV and CDR2 as YYDKDF (reference sequence). The CDR3 DNA follows: TGTGCCACCAGCAGAGTTGGTGGTGACACCGGGGAGCTGTTTTTT. Its protein is CATSRVGGDTGELFF. Looking up the rest from reference TRBV15 and TRBJ2-2 gives the full variable domain: DAMVIQNPRYQVTQFGKPVTLSCSQTLNHNVMYWYQQKSSQAPKLLFHYYDKDFNNEADTPDNFQSRRPNTSFCFLDIRSPGLGDTAMYLCATSRVGGDTGELFFGEGSRLTVL.